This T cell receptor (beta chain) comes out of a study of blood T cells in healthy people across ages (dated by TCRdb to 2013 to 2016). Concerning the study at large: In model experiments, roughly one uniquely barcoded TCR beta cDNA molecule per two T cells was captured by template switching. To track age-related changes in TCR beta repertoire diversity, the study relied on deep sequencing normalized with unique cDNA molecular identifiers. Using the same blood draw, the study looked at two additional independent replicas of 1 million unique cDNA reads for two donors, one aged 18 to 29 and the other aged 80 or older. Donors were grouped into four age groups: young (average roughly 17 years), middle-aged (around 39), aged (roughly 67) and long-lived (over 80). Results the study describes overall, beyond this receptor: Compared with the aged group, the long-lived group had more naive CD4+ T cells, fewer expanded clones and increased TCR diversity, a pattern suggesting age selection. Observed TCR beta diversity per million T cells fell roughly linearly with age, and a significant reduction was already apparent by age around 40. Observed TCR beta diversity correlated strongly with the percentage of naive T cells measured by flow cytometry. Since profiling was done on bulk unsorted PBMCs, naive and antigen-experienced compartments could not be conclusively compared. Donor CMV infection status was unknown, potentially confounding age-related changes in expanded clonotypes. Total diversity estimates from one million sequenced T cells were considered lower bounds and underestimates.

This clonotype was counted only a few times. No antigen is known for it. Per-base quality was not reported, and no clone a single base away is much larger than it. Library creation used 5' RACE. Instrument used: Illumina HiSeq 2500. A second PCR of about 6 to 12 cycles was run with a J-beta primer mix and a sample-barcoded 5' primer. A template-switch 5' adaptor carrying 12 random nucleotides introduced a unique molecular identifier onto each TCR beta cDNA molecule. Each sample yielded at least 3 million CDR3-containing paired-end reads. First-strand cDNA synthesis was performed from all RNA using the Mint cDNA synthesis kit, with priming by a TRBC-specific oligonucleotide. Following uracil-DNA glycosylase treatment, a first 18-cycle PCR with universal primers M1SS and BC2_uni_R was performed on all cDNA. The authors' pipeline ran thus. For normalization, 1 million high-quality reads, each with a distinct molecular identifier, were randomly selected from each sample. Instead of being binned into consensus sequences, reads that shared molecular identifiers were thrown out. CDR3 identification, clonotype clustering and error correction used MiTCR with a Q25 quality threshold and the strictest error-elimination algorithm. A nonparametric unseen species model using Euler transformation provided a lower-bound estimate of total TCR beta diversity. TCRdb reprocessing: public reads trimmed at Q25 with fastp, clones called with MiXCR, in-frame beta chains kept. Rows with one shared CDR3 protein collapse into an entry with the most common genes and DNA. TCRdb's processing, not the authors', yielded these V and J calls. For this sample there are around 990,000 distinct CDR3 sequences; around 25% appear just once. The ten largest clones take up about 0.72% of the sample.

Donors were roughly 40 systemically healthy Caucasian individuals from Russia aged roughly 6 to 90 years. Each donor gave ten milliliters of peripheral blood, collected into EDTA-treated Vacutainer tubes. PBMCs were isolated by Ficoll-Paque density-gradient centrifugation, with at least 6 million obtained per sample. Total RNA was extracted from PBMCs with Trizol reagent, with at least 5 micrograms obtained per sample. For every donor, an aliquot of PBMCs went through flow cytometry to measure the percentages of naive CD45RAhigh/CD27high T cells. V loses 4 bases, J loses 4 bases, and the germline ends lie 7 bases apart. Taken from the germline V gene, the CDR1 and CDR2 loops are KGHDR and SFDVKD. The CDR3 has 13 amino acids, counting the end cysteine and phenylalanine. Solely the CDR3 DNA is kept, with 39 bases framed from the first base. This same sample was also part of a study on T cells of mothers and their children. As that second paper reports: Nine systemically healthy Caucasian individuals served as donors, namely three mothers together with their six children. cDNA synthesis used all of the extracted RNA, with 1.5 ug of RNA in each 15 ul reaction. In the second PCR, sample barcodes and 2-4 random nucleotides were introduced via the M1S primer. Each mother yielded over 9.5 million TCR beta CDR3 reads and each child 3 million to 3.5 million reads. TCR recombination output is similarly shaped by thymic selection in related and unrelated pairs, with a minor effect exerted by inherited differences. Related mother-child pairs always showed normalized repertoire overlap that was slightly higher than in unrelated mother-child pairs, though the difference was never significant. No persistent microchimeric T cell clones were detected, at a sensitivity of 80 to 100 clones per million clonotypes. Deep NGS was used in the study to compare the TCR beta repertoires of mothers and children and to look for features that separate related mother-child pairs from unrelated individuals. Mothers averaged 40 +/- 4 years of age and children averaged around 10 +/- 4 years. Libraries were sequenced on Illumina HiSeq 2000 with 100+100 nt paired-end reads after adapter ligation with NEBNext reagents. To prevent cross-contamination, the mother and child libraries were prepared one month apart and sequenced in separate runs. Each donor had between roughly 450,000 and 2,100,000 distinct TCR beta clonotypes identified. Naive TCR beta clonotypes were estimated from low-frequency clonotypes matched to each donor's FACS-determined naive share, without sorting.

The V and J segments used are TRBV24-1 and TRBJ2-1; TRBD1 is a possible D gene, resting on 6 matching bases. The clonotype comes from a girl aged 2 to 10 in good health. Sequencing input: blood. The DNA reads TGTGCCACCAGTGAAGGACAGTACAATGAGCAGTTCTTC. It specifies CATSEGQYNEQFF.